The rows below give T cell receptor beta chains drawn from one sample of a study of T cell responses to AZD1222 COVID-19 vaccine. The repertoire was sequenced with immunoSEQ multiplex PCR; TCRdb's copy has only in-frame clones and lacks some. Here the sample spans some 110,000 clones, roughly 82% being singletons. Here the sequenced sample was peripheral blood, taken on day 0 of AZD1222 vaccination. The origin of the receptors is an adult in good health. CDR3s include the opening cysteine and the closing phenylalanine or tryptophan. Each record gives: J gene, clone size, D gene, V gene, CDR3 protein, CDR3 DNA. D genes are given only for firm matches. Not all rows give a size; the values are once, few, many and, for expanded clones, a class.

j_call: TRBJ2-5; clone_size: -; d_call: -; v_call: TRBV7-9; cdr3_aa: CASSLWSRGRETQYF; cdr3_nt: TGTGCCAGCAGCTTATGGTCGCGGGGGCGGGAGACCCAGTACTTC
j_call: TRBJ2-2; clone_size: -; d_call: -; v_call: TRBV2; cdr3_aa: CASAGSGTGELFF; cdr3_nt: TGTGCCAGCGCCGGAAGCGGCACCGGGGAGCTGTTTTTT
j_call: TRBJ1-2; clone_size: -; d_call: -; v_call: TRBV5-5; cdr3_aa: CASSSPRQANYGYTF; cdr3_nt: TGTGCCAGCAGCTCTCCTAGACAGGCCAACTATGGCTACACCTTC
j_call: TRBJ1-4; clone_size: -; d_call: -; v_call: TRBV5-1; cdr3_aa: CASSFGGSGGYEKLFF; cdr3_nt: TGCGCCAGCAGCTTCGGGGGGAGCGGCGGATATGAAAAACTGTTTTTT
j_call: TRBJ2-5; clone_size: -; d_call: TRBD1; v_call: TRBV11-2; cdr3_aa: CASSLDPQGAGETQYF; cdr3_nt: TGTGCCAGCAGCTTAGACCCTCAGGGGGCTGGGGAGACCCAGTACTTC
j_call: TRBJ2-2; clone_size: -; d_call: -; v_call: TRBV6-4; cdr3_aa: CASSETANTGELFF; cdr3_nt: TGTGCCAGCAGTGAGACTGCGAACACCGGGGAGCTGTTTTTT
j_call: TRBJ1-1; clone_size: -; d_call: -; v_call: TRBV6-5; cdr3_aa: CASNRGGLQFTEAFF; cdr3_nt: TGTGCCAGCAACCGCGGAGGGCTGCAGTTCACTGAAGCTTTCTTT
j_call: TRBJ2-1; clone_size: -; d_call: TRBD2; v_call: TRBV10-3; cdr3_aa: CAISVSLAGRNEQFF; cdr3_nt: TGTGCCATCAGTGTCTCTCTAGCGGGCCGCAATGAGCAGTTCTTC
j_call: TRBJ1-4; clone_size: -; d_call: -; v_call: TRBV21-1; cdr3_aa: CASSIGWAGDEKLFF; cdr3_nt: TGTGCCAGCAGCATCGGGTGGGCGGGGGATGAAAAACTGTTTTTT
j_call: TRBJ1-3; clone_size: -; d_call: TRBD1; v_call: TRBV7-9; cdr3_aa: CASSTYQGASGNTIYF; cdr3_nt: TGTGCCAGCAGCACCTACCAGGGGGCCTCTGGAAACACCATATATTTT
j_call: TRBJ2-7; clone_size: -; d_call: -; v_call: TRBV7-3; cdr3_aa: CASSLRVSGEQYF; cdr3_nt: TGTGCCAGCAGCTTAAGAGTCAGCGGCGAGCAGTACTTC
j_call: TRBJ1-6; clone_size: -; d_call: -; v_call: TRBV7-9; cdr3_aa: CASSLEQPSYNSPLHF; cdr3_nt: TGTGCCAGCAGCTTAGAACAGCCATCCTATAATTCACCCCTCCACTTT
j_call: TRBJ1-5; clone_size: -; d_call: -; v_call: TRBV30; cdr3_aa: CAWSGSPNQPQHF; cdr3_nt: TGTGCCTGGAGCGGGAGCCCTAATCAGCCCCAGCATTTT
j_call: TRBJ2-1; clone_size: once; d_call: -; v_call: TRBV5-4; cdr3_aa: CASSRTTSYEQFF; cdr3_nt: TGTGCCAGCAGCAGGACTACTAGTTATGAGCAGTTCTTC
j_call: TRBJ1-4; clone_size: -; d_call: -; v_call: TRBV6-5; cdr3_aa: CASSSSTGTKLFF; cdr3_nt: TGTGCCAGCAGTTCTTCCACCGGGACGAAACTGTTTTTT
j_call: TRBJ2-6; clone_size: -; d_call: -; v_call: TRBV5-1; cdr3_aa: CASRDSGANVLTF; cdr3_nt: TGCGCCAGTAGGGACTCTGGGGCCAACGTCCTGACTTTC
j_call: TRBJ1-1; clone_size: -; d_call: -; v_call: TRBV18; cdr3_aa: CASSPLGTEAFF; cdr3_nt: TGTGCCAGCTCACCACTCGGCACTGAAGCTTTCTTT
j_call: TRBJ1-1; clone_size: -; d_call: TRBD1; v_call: TRBV7-8; cdr3_aa: CASSLARGAEAFF; cdr3_nt: TGTGCCAGCAGCTTAGCCAGGGGGGCTGAAGCTTTCTTT
j_call: TRBJ1-5; clone_size: -; d_call: TRBD1; v_call: TRBV10-3; cdr3_aa: CAIRGTGDQPQHF; cdr3_nt: TGTGCCATCAGAGGGACAGGGGATCAGCCCCAGCATTTT
j_call: TRBJ2-7; clone_size: -; d_call: -; v_call: TRBV15; cdr3_aa: CATSESYNSYEQYF; cdr3_nt: TGTGCCACCAGCGAGTCATACAACTCCTACGAGCAGTACTTC
j_call: TRBJ1-4; clone_size: -; d_call: -; v_call: TRBV18; cdr3_aa: CASSPAATNEKLFF; cdr3_nt: TGTGCCAGCTCACCCGCAGCAACTAATGAAAAACTGTTTTTT
j_call: TRBJ1-4; clone_size: once; d_call: -; v_call: TRBV5-6; cdr3_aa: CASRDGGGNEKLFF; cdr3_nt: TGTGCCAGCAGGGATGGGGGGGGGAATGAAAAACTGTTTTTT
j_call: TRBJ1-1; clone_size: -; d_call: -; v_call: TRBV11-2; cdr3_aa: CASSFGVTNTEAFF; cdr3_nt: TGTGCCAGCAGCTTTGGGGTAACGAACACTGAAGCTTTCTTT
j_call: TRBJ1-6; clone_size: -; d_call: TRBD1; v_call: TRBV15; cdr3_aa: CATSPRGSSYNSPLHF; cdr3_nt: TGTGCCACCAGCCCCAGGGGGAGCTCCTATAATTCACCCCTCCACTTT
j_call: TRBJ2-5; clone_size: -; d_call: TRBD1; v_call: TRBV5-1; cdr3_aa: CASSLQGQNQETQYF; cdr3_nt: TGCGCCAGCAGTCTGCAGGGACAGAACCAAGAGACCCAGTACTTC
j_call: TRBJ1-1; clone_size: -; d_call: -; v_call: TRBV4-2; cdr3_aa: CASSPRTRNTEAFF; cdr3_nt: TGTGCCAGCAGCCCACGGACGAGGAACACTGAAGCTTTCTTT